Presented here are 18 T cell receptor beta chains from one specimen sequenced in a study of T cells in Graves' hyperthyroidism and ophthalmopathy. It was RNA transcripts that yielded the amplified TCR beta CDR3 regions. In the first-round RT-PCR of the TCR CDR3, the HTBI primer set was used. One entry per CDR3 protein results from TCRdb running MiXCR on the multiplex PCR reads. The profile covers hundreds of thousands of distinct CDR3 sequences, with around 15% appearing a single time and under 15% taken by the ten largest. Sequenced material: blood. The source of these receptors is a woman in her 50s with Graves' ophthalmopathy.

This clonotype was recorded many times. This chain connects TRBV2 to TRBJ2-2; D is undetermined. CDR3 length: 14 residues. Per germline, CDR1 SNHLY and CDR2 FYNNEI. V lost 7 bases, J lost 0 bases, and 9 bases lay in between. In nucleotides, the CDR3 is TGTGCCAGCAAGCCAGGAACGAACACCGGGGAGCTGTTTTTT. This translates into CASKPGTNTGELFF.

The chain uses TRBV2 and TRBJ1-4, with 11 bases identical to TRBD1. CDR3 length: 14 amino acids. Germline V CDR1 and CDR2: SNHLY, FYNNEI. With 7 bases clipped from V and 8 bases from J, the junction kept 6 bases outside the gene matches. The CDR3 protein is CASTRTGGGEKLFF. The DNA of the CDR3 is TGTGCCAGCACCAGGACAGGGGGCGGCGAAAAACTGTTTTTT.

This clonotype has ten or more counts. J is TRBJ1-1 and V is TRBV12-3 or TRBV12-4; D is uncertain. V was trimmed by 7 bases and J by 3 bases, leaving 6 bases between them. This CDR3 contains 11 residues. The CDR3 here is CASTPYTEAFF. The DNA of the CDR3 is TGTGCCAGCACCCCGTACACTGAAGCTTTCTTT.

This clonotype was seen ten or more times. The genes are TRBV30 and TRBJ2-5, with 16 bases identical to TRBD2. V was clipped by 4 bases and J by 4 bases; unmatched bases: 6. The CDR3 is 16 residues long. Germline loops: CDR1 GTSNPN, CDR2 SVGIG (reference sequence). The CDR3, as DNA: TGTGCCTGGAACACGGGGACTAGCGGGAGGGGAGAGACCCAGTACTTC. Residues: CAWNTGTSGRGETQYF.

This clonotype showed up many times. V usage is TRBV9 and J usage is TRBJ2-3; 10 bases are a match to TRBD1. Germline CDR1 and CDR2: SGDLS and YYNGEE. J was trimmed by 5 bases and V by 3 bases; bases with no gene match: 6. This CDR3 spans 15 amino acids. CDR3 loop: CASSDRDRGRDTQYF. CDR3 in DNA: TGTGCCAGCAGCGACCGGGACAGGGGAAGAGATACGCAGTATTTT.

This clonotype was recorded at least ten times. The chain employs TRBV6-1 and TRBJ2-1; TRBD2 agrees at 10 bases. With 8 bases clipped from V and 2 bases from J, the junction kept 9 bases outside the gene matches. Germline CDR1 reads MNHNS; CDR2 reads SASEGT. The CDR3 runs to 16 residues. The CDR3 coding sequence is TGTGCCAGCTCTTCATCACTAGCGGGGACCTACAATGAGCAGTTCTTC. Translated: CASSSSLAGTYNEQFF.

This clonotype was detected only a few times. The chain has TRBV5-1 and TRBJ1-3; maybe TRBD1 (5 bases). V gave up 0 bases and J gave up 0 bases, with 10 bases separating them. CDR3 length: 16 residues. The germline V gene has CDR1 SGHRS and CDR2 YFSETQ. For the CDR3, the DNA is TGCGCCAGCAGCTTGGGGGACTCCAACTCTGGAAACACCATATATTTT. Protein sequence: CASSLGDSNSGNTIYF.

This clonotype was counted ten times or more. This chain links TRBV20-1 with TRBJ2-3, with D perhaps TRBD2 (5 bases). V lost 0 bases to trimming and J lost 0 bases, with 10 bases between them. Germline assignment: CDR1 DFQATT and CDR2 SNEGSKA (reference sequence). The CDR3 consists of 15 residues. Here the CDR3 reads CSARDYRTSTDTQYF. The DNA for the CDR3 is TGCAGTGCTAGAGATTATAGGACTAGCACAGATACGCAGTATTTT.

This clonotype was detected many times. The chain uses TRBV5-1 and TRBJ2-2, with 11 positions matching TRBD2. CDR1 is SGHRS and CDR2 is YFSETQ in the germline V gene. After removal of 4 bases from V and 5 bases from J, the junction contained 7 bases not matched to a gene. The CDR3 is 16 amino acids. This chain's CDR3 is CASSVTSGRRTGELFF. In DNA form, the CDR3 reads TGCGCCAGCAGCGTCACTAGCGGGAGAAGGACCGGGGAGCTGTTTTTT.

On this clonotype: One base away lies a much larger clone, so this may be a sequencing read error. This chain links TRBV20-1 with TRBJ2-6; D is possibly TRBD1 (5 bases). Germline V gene sequence: CDR1 DFQATT, CDR2 SNEGSKA (reference sequence). The CDR3 extends over 13 amino acids. In DNA form, the CDR3 reads TGCAGTGCTAGAGTTTCTGGGGCCAACGTCCCGACTTTC. Encoded protein: CSARVSGANVPTF.

Ten or more counts support this clonotype. The chain carries TRBV12-3 or TRBV12-4 and TRBJ1-1; tentatively, D is TRBD1 (5 bases). This CDR3 has 13 amino acids. The V end was cut by 2 bases, the J end by 5 bases, with 9 bases between. CDR3 sequence: CASSLRDGTEAFF. CDR3 bases: TGTGCCAGCAGTTTAAGGGACGGAACTGAAGCTTTCTTT.

The chain couples TRBV27 to TRBJ1-5; D is unresolved. CDR1 and CDR2 from the germline V gene are MNHEY and SMNVEV (reference sequence). This CDR3 has 16 amino acids. V lost 0 bases and J 3 bases, leaving 12 bases between the germline ends. The CDR3 loop reads CASSLSHPPSNQPQHF. The CDR3 DNA reads as TGTGCCAGCAGTTTATCGCACCCCCCCTCCAATCAGCCCCAGCATTTT.

This clonotype was counted ten times or more. V usage is TRBV10-3 and J usage is TRBJ1-1, with a weak D call TRBD1 (6 bases). Germline V gene sequence: CDR1 ENHRY, CDR2 SYGVKD. V dropped 7 bases and J dropped 8 bases, with 11 bases sitting between them. This CDR3 has 11 amino acids. The CDR3 coding sequence is TGTGCCATCATAGCCGGGACAGAAGCTTTCTTT. The encoded protein is CAIIAGTEAFF.

V is TRBV7-2 and J is TRBJ2-4; D is unclear. Trimming took 3 bases from V and 7 from J, leaving 10 bases between them. Germline V lookup: CDR1 SGHTA, CDR2 FQGNSA. This CDR3 region has 13 residues. CDR3 amino acids: CASSFHVLNIQYF. The CDR3 DNA reads as TGTGCCAGCAGCTTTCACGTTTTGAACATTCAGTACTTC.

This chain uses TRBV9 with TRBJ2-3, with D unclear. This CDR3 comprises 14 residues. V lost 3 bases and J lost 5, with 13 bases in between. Per germline, CDR1 SGDLS and CDR2 YYNGEE. CDR3 sequence reads: CASSATTLGDTQYF. CDR3 DNA sequence: TGTGCCAGCAGCGCAACCACCTTAGGAGATACGCAGTATTTT.

The rearrangement uses TRBV11-1 and TRBJ2-7, with TRBD2 identical over 7 bases. The CDR3 has 14 amino acids. Germline V gene lookup returns CDR1 SGHAT and CDR2 FQDESV (reference sequence). The V and J ends lost 4 bases and 3 bases, in that order; junction bases with no gene match: 6. CDR3 residues: CASSSSGGRYEQYF. The CDR3 nucleotides are TGTGCCAGCAGCTCCTCGGGGGGTCGCTACGAGCAGTACTTC.

This clonotype turned up a few times. The chain has TRBV7-9 and TRBJ2-6; a weak D match, TRBD2 (6 bases). The CDR3 extends over 15 amino acids. Trimming pared 4 bases from V and 1 base from J, leaving 8 bases between. The germline V gene has CDR1 SEHNR and CDR2 FQNEAQ (reference sequence). CDR3 sequence (DNA): TGTGCCAGCAGCTGGGGGGAGTCTGGGGCCAACGTCCTGACTTTC. Translated: CASSWGESGANVLTF.

This clonotype was seen only a few times. The chain is built from TRBV7-9 and TRBJ2-2; D gene unclear. This CDR3 region has 16 residues. Germline CDR1 is SEHNR and CDR2 is FQNEAQ (reference sequence). The V gene lost 5 bases and the J gene lost 0 bases, with 13 bases spanning the gap. The CDR3 region is CASSQPTRSNTGELFF. The CDR3 region has the DNA TGTGCCAGCAGCCAGCCGACACGATCGAACACCGGGGAGCTGTTTTTT.